Following are 18 T cell receptor beta chains from one sample sequenced in a study of cytomegalovirus exposure and HLA in healthy donors. The PCR was carried out with 60 Vbeta primers and 13 Jbeta primers. Generated by immunoSEQ multiplex PCR, the TCRdb table keeps only in-frame clones and is missing some. This sample yields about 37,000 clones, of which about 74% are seen a single time; over 5.5% belongs to the top ten. Source material: PBMCs. The receptors were gathered from a man aged 25-40 years in good health and CMV-seronegative.

This clone was counted only a few times. This CDR3 reads CASSPGVALTQPQHF. In nucleotides, the CDR3 is TGTGCCAGCAGCCCAGGGGTTGCCCTTACCCAGCCCCAGCATTTT. The chain is built from TRBV7-8 and TRBJ1-5, with D possibly being TRBD1 (6 bases). CDR3 size: 15 residues. V shed 5 bases and J shed 7 bases, with 18 bases lying between them. Germline V gene sequence: CDR1 SGHVS, CDR2 FQNEAQ.

The chain combines TRBV30 with TRBJ2-1, with D hard to call. Germline V gene data show CDR1 as GTSNPN and CDR2 as SVGIG (reference sequence). CDR3 size: 11 residues. Deletions cut 2 bases from V and 4 bases from J, with 3 bases between. CDR3 sequence: CAWSHYNEQFF. CDR3 DNA sequence: TGTGCCTGGAGTCATTACAATGAGCAGTTCTTC.

Notes on this clone: A junction boundary mismatches the germline segment, possibly from a read error. CDR3 nucleotide sequence: TGTTCCAGCAGCTCCCCACTAGCGGGAGGGCCCCACGAGCAGTACTTC. The encoded protein is CSSSSPLAGGPHEQYF. J is TRBJ2-7 and V is TRBV7-9, with 13 bases matching TRBD2. CDR1 and CDR2 (germline): SEHNR, FQNEAQ (reference sequence). This CDR3 has 16 amino acids. Full variable domain (missing parts from reference TRBV7-9 and TRBJ2-7): DTGVSQNPRHKITKRGQNVTFRCDPISEHNRLYWYRQTLGQGPEFLTYFQNEAQLEKSRLLSDRFSAERPKGSFSTLEIQRTEQGDSAMYLCSSSSPLAGGPHEQYFGPGTRLTVT.

This chain connects TRBV11-2 to TRBJ2-1, with 8 bases identical to TRBD2. This CDR3 comprises 16 residues. J gave up 0 bases and V 4 bases, and 5 bases lay outside the gene matches. The germline V gene has CDR1 SGHAT and CDR2 FQNNGV. The DNA for the CDR3 is TGTGCCAGCAGCTCCTCACTAGCGGCCTCCTACAATGAGCAGTTCTTC. Residues: CASSSSLAASYNEQFF. The complete variable domain, with remaining parts taken from reference TRBV11-2 and TRBJ2-1, reads EAGVAQSPRYKIIEKRQSVAFWCNPISGHATLYWYQQILGQGPKLLIQFQNNGVVDDSQLPKDRFSAERLKGVDSTLKIQPAKLEDSAVYLCASSSSLAASYNEQFFGPGTRLTVL.

This clone was seen only a few times. V usage is TRBV5-1 and J usage is TRBJ1-5; 7 positions match TRBD1. V was pared by 2 bases and J by 5 bases, with 1 base of the junction left unmatched. The CDR3 is 13 residues long. Germline V lookup: CDR1 SGHRS, CDR2 YFSETQ. CDR3 bases: TGCGCCAGCAGCTTCCAGGGGGATCAGCCCCAGCATTTT. Translating gives CASSFQGDQPQHF.

This clone was recorded a few times. The CDR3 DNA follows: TGTGCCAGCAGACAGACAGATTACACTGAAGCTTTCTTT. Its translation: CASRQTDYTEAFF. The J gene is TRBJ1-1, the V gene TRBV6-1; possibly TRBD1 for D (5 bases). Trimming left V 6 bases short and J 3 bases short, with 11 bases between. The CDR3 runs to 13 residues. Looked up from germline, CDR1 is MNHNS and CDR2 is SASEGT.

The chain carries TRBV6-6 and TRBJ1-3; D not certain. The germline V gene has CDR1 MNHNY and CDR2 SVGAGI (reference sequence). V lost 4 bases and J 1 base, leaving 11 bases between the germline ends. The CDR3 runs 15 residues. The CDR3 spells CASSLQAPSGNTIYF. The CDR3 DNA is TGTGCCAGCAGTTTGCAGGCTCCGTCTGGAAACACCATATATTTT.

This clone was seen more than once but under ten times. The CDR3 DNA follows: TGTGCCAGCAGTTCCCTAGGGGCCCAGGGCTACACCTTC. This encodes CASSSLGAQGYTF. The chain uses TRBV27 and TRBJ1-2; tentative D call: TRBD1 (5 bases). CDR3 length equals 13 residues. V lost 4 bases to trimming and J lost 8 bases, with 14 bases between them. Germline assignment: CDR1 MNHEY and CDR2 SMNVEV (reference sequence).

V usage is TRBV2 and J usage is TRBJ2-5; 8 bases line up with TRBD2. From germline, CDR1 is SNHLY and CDR2 FYNNEI. J gave up 3 bases and V 4 bases, and 4 bases lay outside the gene matches. This CDR3 contains 14 residues. This CDR3 reads CASSGLATKETQYF. DNA of the CDR3: TGTGCCAGCAGTGGACTAGCGACGAAAGAGACCCAGTACTTC. The full variable domain, with the rest looked up from reference TRBV2 and TRBJ2-5, is EPEVTQTPSHQVTQMGQEVILRCVPISNHLYFYWYRQILGQKVEFLVSFYNNEISEKSEIFDDQFSVERPDGSNFTLKIRSTKLEDSAMYFCASSGLATKETQYFGPGTRLLVL.

The chain couples TRBV6-5 to TRBJ2-2; D gene unclear. Germline V lookup: CDR1 MNHEY, CDR2 SVGAGI. V lost 0 bases and J 0 bases, leaving 8 bases between the germline ends. The CDR3 length is 16 residues. The CDR3 sequence: CASSYSQLPNTGELFF. As DNA, the CDR3 is TGTGCCAGCAGTTACTCACAGCTCCCGAACACCGGGGAGCTGTTTTTT.

The V call is TRBV29-1, the J call TRBJ1-2; no reliable D call. The germline V and J ends were trimmed by 3 bases and 4 bases, with 9 bases remaining between them. This CDR3 is 12 amino acids long. Germline V gene data show CDR1 as SQVTM and CDR2 as ANQGSEA. The CDR3 protein is CSVEAGAYGYTF. CDR3 in DNA: TGCAGCGTTGAGGCGGGAGCCTATGGCTACACCTTC.

This rearrangement joins TRBV7-6 to TRBJ1-5; maybe TRBD1 (6 bases). V shed 0 bases and J shed 5 bases, with 14 bases lying between them. The length of the CDR3 is 16 residues. Germline V lookup: CDR1 SGHVS, CDR2 FNYEAQ. The DNA for the CDR3 is TGTGCCAGCAGCTTAGCGGGCGACAGGATTTATCAGCCCCAGCATTTT. As protein: CASSLAGDRIYQPQHF.

This clone showed up just once. The chain carries TRBV15 and TRBJ1-4; TRBD1 matches 8 bases. CDR1 LNHNV and CDR2 YYDKDF come from the germline V gene (reference sequence). This CDR3 contains 13 residues. Unmatched junction bases numbered 9, after V lost 4 bases and J lost 14 bases. CDR3 sequence (DNA): TGTGCCACCAGCAAGGGACAGGCAATTAGTCTGTTTTTT. The encoded protein is CATSKGQAISLFF.

The chain couples TRBV9 to TRBJ2-6; D unclear. This CDR3 spans 16 amino acids. In germline, CDR1 is SGDLS, CDR2 YYNGEE. V gave up 3 bases and J gave up 0 bases, with 10 bases separating them. CDR3 region: CASSAIAASGANVLTF. CDR3 coding DNA: TGTGCCAGCAGCGCCATAGCAGCCTCTGGGGCCAACGTCCTGACTTTC.

Of note for this clone: This CDR3 is also generated by other DNA sequences in the sample. V and J are TRBV19 and TRBJ1-5, with D hard to call. CDR1 is LNHDA and CDR2 is SQIVND in the germline V gene (reference sequence). The V end lost 3 bases, the J end lost 5 bases, and 11 bases lay between the germline ends. The CDR3 extends over 14 amino acids. The CDR3 DNA follows: TGTGCCAGTAGTATCGGAGGTTGGGATCAGCCCCAGCATTTT. Amino acid sequence: CASSIGGWDQPQHF.

The chain uses TRBV7-3 and TRBJ2-3; TRBD2 agrees at 8 bases. The V gene's germline CDR1 is SGHTA and CDR2 FQGTGA. Trimming removed 2 bases from V and 6 bases from J; junction bases left unmatched: 7. This CDR3 has 15 residues. CDR3 in amino acids: CASSLGGSGGDTQYF. In nucleotides, the CDR3 is TGTGCCAGCAGCTTAGGAGGTTCGGGGGGGGATACGCAGTATTTT.

The CDR3 nucleotides are TGTGCCAGCAGCTCCCAGGGACAGGGGAGTCAGCCCCAGCATTTT. This translates into CASSSQGQGSQPQHF. The J gene is TRBJ1-5, the V gene TRBV7-2; 10 bases align to TRBD1. There are 15 residues in the CDR3. Trimming removed 4 bases from V and 6 bases from J; junction bases left unmatched: 6. Germline CDR1 is SGHTA and CDR2 is FQGNSA. The whole variable domain, remainder taken from reference TRBV7-2 and TRBJ1-5, is GAGVSQSPSNKVTEKGKDVELRCDPISGHTALYWYRQSLGQGLEFLIYFQGNSAPDKSGLPSDRFSAERTGGSVSTLTIQRTQQEDSAVYLCASSSQGQGSQPQHFGDGTRLSIL.

This clone was observed once. V usage is TRBV11-1 and J usage is TRBJ2-7; 7 positions agree with TRBD2. The CDR3 loop spans 14 amino acids. In germline, CDR1 is SGHAT, CDR2 FQDESV (reference sequence). J was trimmed by 6 bases and V by 2 bases; bases with no gene match: 7. The CDR3 protein is CASSLSSGGGEQYF. The CDR3 nucleotides are TGTGCCAGCAGCTTATCCTCTGGCGGGGGCGAGCAGTACTTC.